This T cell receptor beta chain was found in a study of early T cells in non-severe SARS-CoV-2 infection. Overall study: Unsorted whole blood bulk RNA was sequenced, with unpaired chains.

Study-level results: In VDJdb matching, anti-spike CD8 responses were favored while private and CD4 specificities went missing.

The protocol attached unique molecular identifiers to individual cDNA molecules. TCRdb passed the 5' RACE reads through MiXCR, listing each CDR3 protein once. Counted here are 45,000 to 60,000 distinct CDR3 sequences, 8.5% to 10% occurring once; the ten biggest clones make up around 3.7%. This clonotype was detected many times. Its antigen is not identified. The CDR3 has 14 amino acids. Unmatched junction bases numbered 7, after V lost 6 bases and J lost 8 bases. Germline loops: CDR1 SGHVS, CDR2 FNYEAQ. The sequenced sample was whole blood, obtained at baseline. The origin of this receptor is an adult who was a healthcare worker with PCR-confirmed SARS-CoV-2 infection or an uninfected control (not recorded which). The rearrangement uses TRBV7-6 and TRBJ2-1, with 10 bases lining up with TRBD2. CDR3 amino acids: CASRASGSFDEQFF. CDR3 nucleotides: TGTGCCAGCAGGGCTAGCGGGAGTTTTGATGAGCAGTTCTTC.